This record looks at one T cell receptor beta chain sequence and its context. The memory fraction was CD4+CD45RO+CD25- cells. The V gene lost 3 bases and the J gene lost 0 bases, with 6 bases spanning the gap. CDR1 and CDR2 (germline): SNHLY, FYNNEI. The length of the CDR3 is 14 residues. TCRdb processed the 5' RACE reads anew with MiXCR; each CDR3 protein has one entry. This table has 55,000 to 80,000 distinct CDR3 sequences, around a fifth appearing once. The source is a female donor with breast cancer. Sequences were obtained from memory CD4+ T cells sorted from a lymph node. Subset noted: memory CD4+ T cells, CD4+CD45RO+CD25-. This chain uses TRBV2 with TRBJ1-5, with D hard to call. The CDR3 loop reads CASSDVLSNQPQHF. The CDR3 bases are TGTGCCAGCAGTGATGTACTTAGCAATCAGCCCCAGCATTTT.